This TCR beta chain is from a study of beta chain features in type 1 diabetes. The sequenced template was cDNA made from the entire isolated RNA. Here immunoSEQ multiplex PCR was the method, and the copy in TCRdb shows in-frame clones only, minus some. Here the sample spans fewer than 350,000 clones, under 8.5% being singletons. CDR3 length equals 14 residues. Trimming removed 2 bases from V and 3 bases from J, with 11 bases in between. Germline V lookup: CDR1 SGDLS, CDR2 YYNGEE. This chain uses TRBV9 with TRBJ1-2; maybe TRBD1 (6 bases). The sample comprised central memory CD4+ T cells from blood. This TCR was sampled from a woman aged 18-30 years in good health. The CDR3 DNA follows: TGTGCCAGCAGCGTGGACGCAGGGGACTATGGCTACACCTTC. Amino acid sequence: CASSVDAGDYGYTF.